This T cell receptor (beta chain) came from a study of CD8+ T cells in alopecia areata. Following RNA extraction, reverse transcription yielded cDNA that acted as the sequencing template. The protocol was immunoSEQ multiplex PCR, while the TCRdb copy is restricted to in-frame clones and leaves out a portion. The sample yields roughly 110,000 clones, around 83% seen once. Germline lookup yields CDR1 LGHNA and CDR2 YNFKEQ. J was trimmed by 3 bases and V by 5 bases; bases with no gene match: 6. CDR3 length: 14 amino acids. The sample's treatment: oral pan-JAK inhibitor, 5-10 mg twice daily. The sequence derives from a human donor with alopecia areata. The chain joins TRBV4-2 to TRBJ2-7; 8 nucleotides agree with TRBD1. The specimen comprised CD8+ T cells sorted from blood, sampled at week 24, from a patient treated with tofacitinib. The CDR3 loop reads CASSVEGTGYEQYF. DNA of the CDR3: TGTGCCAGCAGCGTAGAAGGGACAGGCTACGAGCAGTACTTC.